The 20 T cell receptor beta chains presented below share a single source sample, sequenced in a study of blood T cell repertoires in COVID-19. Method: immunoSEQ multiplex PCR; TCRdb's copy keeps in-frame clones and lacks some. The sample shows about 320,000 clones, approximately 88% of them seen only once. Sequencing input: PBMCs or T cells enriched from blood (not recorded which). The source is a man aged 25-45 years who had recovered from COVID-19.

The J gene is TRBJ1-2, the V gene TRBV7-8; D might be TRBD1 (5 bases). Germline CDR1 SGHVS, CDR2 FQNEAQ. The CDR3 sequence is 14 residues long. V was trimmed by 1 base and J by 5 bases, leaving 11 bases between them. The chain's CDR3 is CASSLGGAGYGYTF. The DNA for the CDR3 is TGTGCCAGCAGCTTAGGGGGCGCGGGGTATGGCTACACCTTC.

This sequence joins TRBV2 and TRBJ2-1; maybe TRBD1 (5 bases). V lost 6 bases and J lost 1, with 13 bases in between. The germline V gene encodes CDR1 SNHLY and CDR2 FYNNEI. This CDR3 spans 15 amino acids. The CDR3 loop is CASRQVKSSYNEQFF. CDR3 nucleotide sequence: TGTGCCAGCAGACAGGTCAAATCGTCCTACAATGAGCAGTTCTTC. Full variable domain (outside the CDR3, taken from reference TRBV2 and TRBJ2-1): EPEVTQTPSHQVTQMGQEVILRCVPISNHLYFYWYRQILGQKVEFLVSFYNNEISEKSEIFDDQFSVERPDGSNFTLKIRSTKLEDSAMYFCASRQVKSSYNEQFFGPGTRLTVL.

The chain recombines TRBV28 with TRBJ1-5, with 7 bases matching TRBD1. The CDR3 length is 13 residues. The trim removed 5 bases at V and 11 bases at J, leaving 9 bases unmatched. CDR1 MDHEN and CDR2 SYDVKM come from the germline V gene. DNA of the CDR3: TGTGCCAGCAGTCTCCCAGACAGGGAATCCCAGCATTTT. It translates to CASSLPDRESQHF.

The chain couples TRBV5-3 to TRBJ2-7; D unclear. TRBV5-3 is filed as an ORF, its function uncertain. The CDR3 consists of 18 residues. V was trimmed by 4 bases and J by 3 bases, leaving 26 bases between them. CDR3 sequence reads: CARSTAGLGPDPHYEQYF. The CDR3 nucleotides read TGTGCCAGAAGCACGGCCGGTTTGGGCCCCGACCCGCACTACGAGCAGTACTTC.

This sequence joins TRBV6-5 and TRBJ1-2; TRBD1 matches 7 bases. The CDR3 contains 13 residues. The V gene's germline CDR1 is MNHEY and CDR2 SVGAGI. V dropped 6 bases and J dropped 3; count of bases not matched to a gene: 4. CDR3: CASRRGQHYGYTF. CDR3 DNA: TGTGCCAGCAGGCGGGGACAGCACTATGGCTACACCTTC.

The chain combines TRBV3-1 (or the pseudogene TRBV3-2) with TRBJ1-2; perhaps TRBD1 as D (6 bases). The CDR3 consists of 15 residues. Trimming left V 2 bases short and J 7 bases short, with 17 bases between. CDR1 and CDR2 from the germline V gene are LGHDT and YNNKEL (reference sequence). The CDR3 DNA reads as TGTGCCAGCAGCCAAAGAATACAGGGAATGGGTGGCTACACCTTC. It specifies CASSQRIQGMGGYTF.

V usage is TRBV19 and J usage is TRBJ2-3; 7 bases are shared with TRBD2. From germline, CDR1 is LNHDA and CDR2 SQIVND (reference sequence). The CDR3 length is 15 residues. Germline trimming cut 6 bases from V and 4 bases from J; bases unmatched to any gene: 10. As DNA, the CDR3 is TGTGCCAGTAGGGCTGGCGGGGGAAGATCAGATACGCAGTATTTT. Its translation is CASRAGGGRSDTQYF.

The chain recombines TRBV5-1 with TRBJ1-2; no clear D. Germline values: CDR1 SGHRS, CDR2 YFSETQ. The CDR3 is 14 amino acids. V lost 7 bases and J 2 bases, leaving 15 bases between the germline ends. CDR3: CASATDPGNYGYTF. The CDR3 coding sequence is TGCGCCAGCGCCACTGACCCGGGAAACTATGGCTACACCTTC.

CDR3 DNA: TGTGCCAGCAGTTCACAGGGCCGTCAGGGGCCCCAGCATTTT. The encoded protein is CASSSQGRQGPQHF. The chain carries TRBV28 and TRBJ1-5; possibly TRBD1 for D (6 bases). The CDR3 is 14 residues long. Trimming removed 4 bases at V and 9 bases at J, with 16 bases between. Germline CDR1 reads MDHEN; CDR2 reads SYDVKM. The full variable domain, rest sourced from reference TRBV28 and TRBJ1-5, is DVKVTQSSRYLVKRTGEKVFLECVQDMDHENMFWYRQDPGLGLRLIYFSYDVKMKEKGDIPEGYSVSREKKERFSLILESASTNQTSMYLCASSSQGRQGPQHFGDGTRLSIL.

The chain carries TRBV5-6 and TRBJ2-2, with a possible D match to TRBD2 (6 bases). V was trimmed by 1 base and J by 1 base, leaving 14 bases between them. In germline, CDR1 is SGHDT, CDR2 YYEEEE. This CDR3 comprises 17 residues. The CDR3 spells CASSLFRTGRNTGELFF. Written as DNA, the CDR3 is TGTGCCAGCAGCTTGTTTAGGACCGGGAGGAACACCGGGGAGCTGTTTTTT. The full variable domain, its missing parts supplied by reference TRBV5-6 and TRBJ2-2, is DAGVTQSPTHLIKTRGQQVTLRCSPKSGHDTVSWYQQALGQGPQFIFQYYEEEERQRGNFPDRFSGHQFPNYSSELNVNALLLGDSALYLCASSLFRTGRNTGELFFGEGSRLTVL.

The gene calls are TRBV7-9 and TRBJ1-3, with a tentative D call TRBD1 (6 bases). The CDR3 is 14 amino acids. Trimming pared 2 bases from V and 7 bases from J, leaving 12 bases between. From germline, CDR1 is SEHNR and CDR2 FQNEAQ (reference sequence). In DNA, the CDR3 is TGTGCCAGCAGCTTAACGGGGGGCACGAACACCATATATTTT. Amino acids: CASSLTGGTNTIYF.

The V call is TRBV30, the J call TRBJ1-4; perhaps TRBD1 as D (5 bases). This CDR3 is 13 amino acids long. The V and J ends lost 5 bases and 8 bases respectively, with 15 bases between them. Germline CDR1 and CDR2: GTSNPN and SVGIG (reference sequence). The DNA for the CDR3 is TGTGCCTGGGGGGCCACGATGAGGGAAAAACTGTTTTTT. Protein: CAWGATMREKLFF.

J is TRBJ1-2 and V is TRBV7-8; D is unresolved. From germline, CDR1 is SGHVS and CDR2 FQNEAQ. The germline V and J ends were trimmed by 5 bases and 8 bases, with 15 bases remaining between them. This CDR3 has 13 amino acids. The CDR3 bases are TGTGCCAGCAGCCCCAGACGGGTTGAGGGCTACACCTTC. Its protein is CASSPRRVEGYTF.

The V and J genes are TRBV2 and TRBJ2-2; the match to TRBD2 covers 8 bases. There are 14 residues in the CDR3. V shed 2 bases, J shed 7 bases, and the junction held 3 bases outside the gene matches. CDR1 and CDR2 from the germline V gene are SNHLY and FYNNEI. For the CDR3, the DNA is TGTGCCAGCAGTGAACTAGCGGGTCACGGGGAGCTGTTTTTT. It yields the protein CASSELAGHGELFF.

The V call is TRBV12-3 or TRBV12-4, the J call TRBJ2-1; tentative D call: TRBD1 (5 bases). Trimming stripped 7 bases from V and 4 bases from J, with 11 bases between. The CDR3 is made up of 13 amino acids. CDR3 sequence: CASKAGPYNEQFF. The CDR3 nucleotides are TGTGCCAGCAAGGCAGGGCCTTACAATGAGCAGTTCTTC.

The genes are TRBV19 and TRBJ2-3; 12 nucleotides line up with TRBD2. Per the germline V gene, CDR1 is LNHDA and CDR2 is SQIVND (reference sequence). The trim removed 6 bases at V and 5 bases at J, leaving 9 bases unmatched. The CDR3 is 16 amino acids. The CDR3 loop reads CASRSGLAGGQDTQYF. The CDR3 DNA reads as TGTGCCAGTAGGTCTGGGCTAGCGGGGGGGCAAGATACGCAGTATTTT.

J is TRBJ1-3 and V is TRBV7-8; D is ambiguous. The CDR3 has 14 amino acids. V shed 5 bases and J shed 0 bases, with 8 bases lying between them. Germline assignment: CDR1 SGHVS and CDR2 FQNEAQ. CDR3 sequence reads: CASSRGSSGNTIYF. CDR3 DNA sequence: TGTGCCAGCAGCCGAGGGAGCTCTGGAAACACCATATATTTT.

The rearrangement joins TRBV21-1 to TRBJ1-6; the listed D gene, TRBD1, was not tested against the DNA. TRBV21-1 is designated a pseudogene. The CDR3 has 17 amino acids. Here the CDR3 DNA reads TGTGCCAGCATCCCGACAGCCCAGAGCTCCTATAATTCACCCCTCCACTTT. Its protein is CASIPTAQSSYNSPLHF.

The sample holds one count of this clone. The gene calls are TRBV7-2 and TRBJ2-3; 7 bases line up with TRBD1. CDR3 length: 15 amino acids. V lost 5 bases and J lost 0; bases outside the gene matches: 5. CDR1 is SGHTA, CDR2 FQGNSA, per germline. Written as DNA, the CDR3 is TGTGCCAGCAGCCTACAGGGGTCCAGCACAGATACGCAGTATTTT. This translates into CASSLQGSSTDTQYF.

The J gene is TRBJ2-7, the V gene TRBV5-6; TRBD1 matches 7 bases. This CDR3 contains 14 residues. Germline CDR1 SGHDT, CDR2 YYEEEE. V was pared by 0 bases and J by 3 bases, with 3 bases of the junction left unmatched. The DNA for the CDR3 is TGTGCCAGCAGCTTGGCTGGACAGGACTACGAGCAGTACTTC. Its translation is CASSLAGQDYEQYF.